A selection of T cell receptor beta chains follows, all from one sample in a study of blood T cell repertoires in COVID-19. The assay was immunoSEQ multiplex PCR, and TCRdb's table has in-frame clones only and misses some. Of 350,000 or so clones in the sample, about 83% were seen once. The sample was peripheral blood. These receptors came from a man aged 25 to 45 with active or convalescent COVID-19. Both conserved end residues are trimmed from each CDR3.

j_gene: TRBJ2-5
v_gene: TRBV5-1
CDR3aa: ASSPGGGFAGGRETQY

j_gene: TRBJ2-7
v_gene: TRBV28
CDR3aa: ASRGSTNSYEQY

j_gene: TRBJ2-7
v_gene: TRBV6-5
CDR3aa: ASRRTGANSYEQY

j_gene: TRBJ2-3
v_gene: TRBV7-2
CDR3aa: ASSLSGISTDTQY

j_gene: TRBJ1-6
v_gene: TRBV2
CDR3aa: ASSGGQGGLSYNSPLH

j_gene: TRBJ2-1
v_gene: TRBV7-3
CDR3aa: ASSLSGTYGGNEQF

j_gene: TRBJ1-4
v_gene: TRBV9
CDR3aa: ASSVSDREEKLF

j_gene: TRBJ2-4
v_gene: TRBV2
CDR3aa: ASSDGLTDIQY

j_gene: TRBJ1-1
v_gene: TRBV7-3
CDR3aa: ASSSGHRNTEAF

j_gene: TRBJ2-7
v_gene: TRBV2
CDR3aa: ASSQGGGGYEQY

j_gene: TRBJ2-3
v_gene: TRBV19
CDR3aa: ASSLRTSGSTDTQY

j_gene: TRBJ1-1
v_gene: TRBV23-1
CDR3aa: ARGTAGRTEAF

j_gene: TRBJ2-3
v_gene: TRBV4-1
CDR3aa: ASSQETGWADTQY

j_gene: TRBJ2-7
v_gene: TRBV11-2
CDR3aa: ASSPWTSGSVGEQY

j_gene: TRBJ2-1
v_gene: TRBV19
CDR3aa: ASSSPSRSSYNEQF

j_gene: TRBJ2-2
v_gene: TRBV9
CDR3aa: ASSPGLAGVGELF

j_gene: TRBJ1-5
v_gene: TRBV10-3
CDR3aa: AISEYPTDSAQPQH

j_gene: TRBJ2-1
v_gene: TRBV6-6
CDR3aa: ASSHRDYLYNEQF

j_gene: TRBJ2-5
v_gene: TRBV7-2
CDR3aa: ASSPIAGVGTQY

j_gene: TRBJ2-2
v_gene: TRBV28
CDR3aa: ASSSQGPGELF

j_gene: TRBJ2-7
v_gene: TRBV5-1
CDR3aa: ASSMSSYEQY

j_gene: TRBJ2-7
v_gene: TRBV5-6
CDR3aa: ASSLGGTGNYEQY

j_gene: TRBJ1-3
v_gene: TRBV19
CDR3aa: ASRKGSSGNTIY

j_gene: TRBJ1-5
v_gene: TRBV6-2/TRBV6-3
CDR3aa: ASSYRPSDRVGQPQH

j_gene: TRBJ1-2
v_gene: TRBV7-9
CDR3aa: ASSLQDGYT

j_gene: TRBJ2-7
v_gene: TRBV3-1/TRBV3-2
CDR3aa: ASSPRLKTQTLGEQY

j_gene: TRBJ2-6
v_gene: TRBV7-9
CDR3aa: ASSSHWRKTGANVLT

j_gene: TRBJ2-7
v_gene: TRBV9
CDR3aa: ASSRLAGGSYEQY

j_gene: TRBJ1-5
v_gene: TRBV19
CDR3aa: ASITPGQGPLQPQH

j_gene: TRBJ2-7
v_gene: TRBV4-2
CDR3aa: ASSQLAGGLLRSYEQY

j_gene: TRBJ1-6
v_gene: TRBV27
CDR3aa: ASSLSAGGGYSPLH

j_gene: TRBJ2-7
v_gene: TRBV10-3
CDR3aa: AISESLGARRGSYEQY

j_gene: TRBJ2-2
v_gene: TRBV6-5
CDR3aa: ASSSLGQGVTGELF

j_gene: TRBJ2-3
v_gene: TRBV4-2
CDR3aa: ASSQELMDTQY

j_gene: TRBJ2-7
v_gene: TRBV27
CDR3aa: ASSRTGAHYEQY

j_gene: TRBJ1-1
v_gene: TRBV13
CDR3aa: ASSTRTGVMNTEAF

j_gene: TRBJ2-3
v_gene: TRBV12-3/TRBV12-4
CDR3aa: ASLSTDTQY

j_gene: TRBJ1-2
v_gene: TRBV4-3
CDR3aa: ASSQEEKGSGYT

j_gene: TRBJ2-4
v_gene: TRBV7-2
CDR3aa: ASSLASGRAKNIQY

j_gene: TRBJ1-2
v_gene: TRBV27
CDR3aa: ASSFAGTGIDGYT

j_gene: TRBJ1-3
v_gene: TRBV15
CDR3aa: ATSRDQGSGNTIY

j_gene: TRBJ1-1
v_gene: TRBV7-9
CDR3aa: ASSLRDRGIWNTEAF

j_gene: TRBJ2-1
v_gene: TRBV19
CDR3aa: ASSTGTSLEQF

j_gene: TRBJ2-5
v_gene: TRBV6-1
CDR3aa: ASSDRVETQY

j_gene: TRBJ2-1
v_gene: TRBV19
CDR3aa: ASSILAGGINEQF

j_gene: TRBJ1-2
v_gene: TRBV27
CDR3aa: ASSLSTTGVYGYT

j_gene: TRBJ1-4
v_gene: TRBV11-3
CDR3aa: ASSSDKPDFNEKLF

j_gene: TRBJ1-5
v_gene: TRBV27
CDR3aa: ASSGRGWNQPQH

j_gene: TRBJ1-6
v_gene: TRBV5-4
CDR3aa: ASSSLGSSYNSPLH

j_gene: TRBJ1-2
v_gene: TRBV9
CDR3aa: ASSVTATGRYGYT

j_gene: TRBJ1-3
v_gene: TRBV19
CDR3aa: ASNPGLSSGNTIY

j_gene: TRBJ1-2
v_gene: TRBV5-8
CDR3aa: ASSLPWTENGYT

j_gene: TRBJ2-1
v_gene: TRBV9
CDR3aa: ASSAENSNEQF

j_gene: TRBJ1-1
v_gene: TRBV5-5
CDR3aa: ASSGDSQNTEAF